The next 30 T cell receptor beta chains were all read from a single sample in a study of blood T cells in healthy people across ages. Primed by a sample-barcoded 5' primer and a J-beta primer mix, a second PCR proceeded for roughly 6 to 12 cycles. TCRdb itself ran the 5' RACE reads through MiXCR, one entry per CDR3 protein. The sample holds hundreds of thousands of distinct CDR3 sequences; 56% are singletons and the top ten take around 24%. Sequenced: blood. The source is a middle-aged man in good health.

This clonotype has only one observation. The rearrangement joins TRBV7-3 to TRBJ2-3; D call uncertain. The CDR3 is made up of 15 amino acids. V was shortened by 5 bases and J by 0 bases, with 12 bases between the two germline ends. In germline, CDR1 is SGHTA, CDR2 FQGTGA. The CDR3 DNA reads as TGTGCCAGCAGCCAAACTCGGTCAAGCACAGATACGCAGTATTTT. It encodes CASSQTRSSTDTQYF.

CDR3 bases: TGCGCCAGCAGCTTGACGCAGCCTAGCTCCTACGAGCAGTACTTC. Translation: CASSLTQPSSYEQYF. The chain recombines TRBV5-1 with TRBJ2-7; no clear D. Between the trimmed V and J ends, which lost 1 base and 0 bases, there was a span of 11 bases. The CDR3 has 15 residues. From germline, CDR1 is SGHRS and CDR2 YFSETQ.

This chain connects TRBV7-2 to TRBJ2-7; unclear D gene. Germline loops: CDR1 SGHTA, CDR2 FQGNSA. V shed 4 bases and J shed 5 bases, with 9 bases lying between them. The CDR3 spans 12 residues. The CDR3 nucleotides are TGTGCCAGCAGCTCCTCGATTGACGAGCAGTACTTC. It codes for CASSSSIDEQYF.

This clonotype was detected only once. The rearrangement links TRBV11-1 to TRBJ2-3, with unresolved D. In germline, CDR1 is SGHAT, CDR2 FQDESV (reference sequence). Trimming took off 5 bases at V and 14 bases at J, with 35 bases between the two ends. The CDR3 is 18 amino acids. CDR3 amino acids: CASSLTVLWSDKGRTPYF. CDR3 bases: TGTGCCAGCAGCCTGACCGTCCTTTGGAGCGACAAGGGAAGGACCCCGTATTTT.

V usage is TRBV7-3 and J usage is TRBJ2-3; D remains ambiguous. CDR1 SGHTA and CDR2 FQGTGA come from the germline V gene. The CDR3 is made up of 15 amino acids. V gave up 1 base and J gave up 6 bases, with 14 bases separating them. The CDR3 sequence: CASSLISGSPDTQYF. DNA for the CDR3: TGTGCCAGCAGCTTAATCTCTGGATCCCCCGATACGCAGTATTTT.

V gene TRBV6-6 combines with J gene TRBJ1-1; possibly TRBD1 for D (5 bases). Per germline, CDR1 MNHNY and CDR2 SVGAGI (reference sequence). This CDR3 comprises 15 residues. The V end lost 7 bases, the J end lost 3 bases, and 18 bases lay between the germline ends. CDR3 region: CASTLVRWGDTEAFF. CDR3 in DNA: TGTGCCAGCACCCTAGTTCGGTGGGGCGACACTGAAGCTTTCTTT.

In its sample, this clonotype was seen a few times. This chain links TRBV6-5 with TRBJ2-7; 8 nucleotides match TRBD1. Looked up from germline, CDR1 is MNHEY and CDR2 is SVGAGI. The CDR3 totals 15 residues. Losses at the gene ends were 6 bases for V and 0 bases for J; bases not matched to a gene: 7. The CDR3 loop reads CASSSNRGSSYEQYF. Here the CDR3 DNA reads TGTGCCAGCAGCTCAAACAGGGGGAGCTCCTACGAGCAGTACTTC.

This clonotype has just a few counts. The rearrangement links TRBV29-1 to TRBJ2-7; no clear D gene. Germline V gives CDR1 SQVTM, CDR2 ANQGSEA. The CDR3 length is 13 residues. The CDR3 protein is CSARSGEEYEQYF. Written as DNA, the CDR3 is TGCAGTGCTAGATCTGGTGAGGAGTACGAGCAGTACTTC.

V usage is TRBV2 and J usage is TRBJ2-1; TRBD2 matches at 8 bases. The end of the DNA fits TRBJ2-7 better, so the J call may be wrong. Germline assignment: CDR1 SNHLY and CDR2 FYNNEI. CDR3 length: 15 amino acids. The CDR3: CASSDGGGKNNEQYF. The CDR3 DNA reads TGTGCCAGCAGTGATGGCGGGGGGAAAAACAATGAGCAGTACTTC.

The chain recombines TRBV12-3 or TRBV12-4 with TRBJ2-7, with 9 bases fitting TRBD2. After removal of 5 bases from V and 0 bases from J, the junction contained 2 bases not matched to a gene. The CDR3 contains 14 residues. CDR3 nucleotide sequence: TGTGCCAGCAGTAGCGGGAGGCACTCCTACGAGCAGTACTTC. Residues: CASSSGRHSYEQYF.

This clonotype was observed a few times. This chain joins TRBV6-6 and TRBJ2-7; tentative D call: TRBD2 (5 bases). The CDR3 has 11 amino acids. Germline values: CDR1 MNHNY, CDR2 SVGAGI (reference sequence). Trimming shortened V by 5 bases and J by 8 bases, and 10 bases separated the two germline ends. The CDR3 coding sequence is TGTGCCAGCAGTACCGGGATAAAGCAGTACTTC. Translation: CASSTGIKQYF.

This clonotype was seen just once. The rearrangement uses TRBV28 and TRBJ1-1; TRBD1 might be the D (5 bases). Germline CDR1 is MDHEN and CDR2 is SYDVKM. There are 13 residues in the CDR3. Trimming removed 5 bases at V and 9 bases at J, with 16 bases between. The CDR3 sequence: CASSIYMGTKAFF. The DNA of the CDR3 is TGTGCCAGCAGTATCTATATGGGGACTAAAGCTTTCTTT.

The chain is built from TRBV5-1 and TRBJ1-1, with TRBD1 as a possible D gene (5 bases). The ends were cut back, 2 bases at V and 5 bases at J, with 19 bases in the middle. The CDR3 runs 16 residues. Per the germline V gene, CDR1 is SGHRS and CDR2 is YFSETQ. CDR3 residues: CASSFGSGARSTEAFF. The CDR3 DNA reads as TGCGCCAGCAGCTTTGGTTCCGGGGCTAGAAGTACTGAAGCTTTCTTT. The variable domain in full, with the rest retrieved from reference TRBV5-1 and TRBJ1-1, is KAGVTQTPRYLIKTRGQQVTLSCSPISGHRSVSWYQQTPGQGLQFLFEYFSETQRNKGNFPGRFSGRQFSNSRSEMNVSTLELGDSALYLCASSFGSGARSTEAFFGQGTRLTVV.

The rearrangement uses TRBV5-4 and TRBJ2-3; 13 nucleotides line up with TRBD2. The CDR3 has 16 amino acids. Germline V CDR1 and CDR2: SGHNT, YYREEE (reference sequence). The V segment lost 0 bases and the J segment 6 bases; nucleotides outside the gene matches: 4. CDR3 coding DNA: TGTGCCAGCAGCTTGGATGGACTAGCGGGAGCCGATACGCAGTATTTT. Its protein is CASSLDGLAGADTQYF.

J is TRBJ1-2 and V is TRBV7-3; weak D call: TRBD1 (5 bases). Germline V gene lookup returns CDR1 SGHTA and CDR2 FQGTGA. CDR3 length: 16 amino acids. V lost 5 bases to trimming and J lost 8 bases, with 24 bases between them. In DNA form, the CDR3 reads TGTGCCAGCAGCCCCGCCCCCGCGCTGGGGGGAGTCGGCTACACCTTC. Translation gives CASSPAPALGGVGYTF.

This clonotype was counted a few times. V usage is TRBV3-1 and J usage is TRBJ2-5, with D perhaps TRBD2 (5 bases). V was clipped by 0 bases and J by 4 bases, with 9 bases between them. CDR3 length: 14 residues. In germline, CDR1 is LGHDT, CDR2 YNNKEL (reference sequence). The CDR3 protein is CASSQDGGPETQYF. The CDR3, as DNA: TGTGCCAGCAGCCAAGATGGCGGGCCAGAGACCCAGTACTTC.

The rearrangement links TRBV21-1 to TRBJ2-4. The J call may be wrong; the DNA end is better matched by TRBJ2-5. TRBV21-1 is designated a pseudogene. The CDR3 loop spans 11 amino acids. The CDR3 DNA reads TGTGCCAGCAGCGCACCCAAGACCCAGTACTTC. This gives the protein CASSAPKTQYF.

This chain joins TRBV28 and TRBJ2-5; TRBD2 agrees at 13 bases. J gave up 3 bases and V 5 bases, and 6 bases lay outside the gene matches. The CDR3 spans 16 residues. Germline loops: CDR1 MDHEN, CDR2 SYDVKM. Here the CDR3 reads CASSQPGLAGKETQYF. DNA of the CDR3: TGTGCCAGCAGTCAGCCGGGACTAGCGGGAAAAGAGACCCAGTACTTC.

The chain links TRBV4-2 to TRBJ1-3; 7 nucleotides align to TRBD1. Per the germline V gene, CDR1 is LGHNA and CDR2 is YNFKEQ. This CDR3 region has 16 residues. After removal of 1 base from V and 8 bases from J, the junction contained 11 bases not matched to a gene. This CDR3 is CASSQGSGGFGDTIYF. The CDR3 DNA follows: TGTGCCAGCAGCCAAGGGTCAGGGGGTTTTGGGGACACCATATATTTT.

This chain joins TRBV7-6 and TRBJ2-5, with D perhaps matching TRBD2 (6 bases). V lost 4 bases and J 3 bases, leaving 21 bases between the germline ends. The CDR3 extends over 17 amino acids. Germline CDR1 and CDR2: SGHVS and FNYEAQ. The DNA of the CDR3 is TGTGCCAGCAGCTCCCTAACCTCTAGCGTAACTAAAGAGACCCAGTACTTC. Protein sequence: CASSSLTSSVTKETQYF.

This clonotype was observed a single time. J is TRBJ1-5 and V is TRBV20-1; D not certain. Germline-derived CDR1 and CDR2 are DFQATT and SNEGSKA (reference sequence). Trimming removed 3 bases from V and 6 bases from J, with 18 bases in between. CDR3 length: 15 amino acids. The CDR3 DNA follows: TGCAGTGCTAGCCGTTCCGTGGCAGGATTTCAGCCCCAGCATTTT. Protein sequence: CSASRSVAGFQPQHF.

The rearrangement links TRBV12-3 or TRBV12-4 to TRBJ2-1; TRBD2 aligns across 9 bases. This CDR3 contains 14 residues. V was pared by 8 bases and J by 4 bases, with 6 bases of the junction left unmatched. The chain's CDR3 is CASSGGGGYNEQFF. The CDR3 bases are TGTGCCAGCTCGGGCGGGGGGGGATACAATGAGCAGTTCTTC.

The J gene is TRBJ2-1, the V gene TRBV28; weak D call: TRBD1 (6 bases). The CDR3 has 14 amino acids. Germline V gene data show CDR1 as MDHEN and CDR2 as SYDVKM. Trimming removed 5 bases at V and 5 bases at J, with 13 bases between. The CDR3 DNA reads as TGTGCCAGCAGTAGAACCAGGGGAAACAATGAGCAGTTCTTC. Residues: CASSRTRGNNEQFF.

This clonotype was seen only once. The chain is built from TRBV3-1 and TRBJ1-2; D unclear. The CDR3 spans 15 residues. Germline lookup yields CDR1 LGHDT and CDR2 YNNKEL (reference sequence). The V end lost 1 base, the J end lost 7 bases, and 16 bases lay between the germline ends. In DNA, the CDR3 is TGTGCCAGCAGCCAAGGGCCCGGGCCCCCAGGTGGCTACACCTTC. It yields the protein CASSQGPGPPGGYTF.

This clonotype was detected ten times or more. The chain carries TRBV3-1 and TRBJ1-2; perhaps TRBD1 as D (6 bases). The CDR3 has 15 residues. Trimming took 2 bases from V and 5 from J, leaving 15 bases between them. Germline assignment: CDR1 LGHDT and CDR2 YNNKEL (reference sequence). The CDR3: CASSQSSTGPYGYTF. The CDR3 DNA follows: TGTGCCAGCAGCCAATCCAGTACAGGGCCTTATGGCTACACCTTC. Full variable domain (rest looked up from reference TRBV3-1 and TRBJ1-2): DTAVSQTPKYLVTQMGNDKSIKCEQNLGHDTMYWYKQDSKKFLKIMFSYNNKELIINETVPNRFSPKSPDKAHLNLHINSLELGDSAVYFCASSQSSTGPYGYTFGSGTRLTVV.

This chain's CDR3 is CASSYPTSGGLGTDTQYF. CDR3 in DNA: TGTGCCAGCAGTTACCCGACTAGCGGGGGACTCGGCACAGATACGCAGTATTTT. This chain connects TRBV12-3 or TRBV12-4 to TRBJ2-3; 12 positions agree with TRBD2. V lost 4 bases, J lost 1 base, and 9 bases stayed unmatched. The CDR3 length is 18 residues.

This clonotype was counted between two and nine times. The chain recombines TRBV3-1 with TRBJ1-2; a weak D match, TRBD1 (5 bases). Looked up from germline, CDR1 is LGHDT and CDR2 is YNNKEL (reference sequence). CDR3 size: 15 residues. The V end lost 1 base, the J end lost 4 bases, and 13 bases lay between the germline ends. The CDR3 loop reads CASSQGAGRPYGYTF. CDR3 sequence (DNA): TGTGCCAGCAGCCAAGGGGCAGGGCGCCCCTATGGCTACACCTTC.

The chain combines TRBV6-2 or TRBV6-3 with TRBJ2-1; 12 nucleotides line up with TRBD2. The CDR3 covers 13 residues. Germline V lookup: CDR1 MNHEY, CDR2 SVGEGT. V was clipped by 8 bases and J by 9 bases; unmatched bases: 5. DNA of the CDR3: TGTGCCAGCCAACTAGCGGGGGGCGGTGAGCAGTTCTTC. It is translated as CASQLAGGGEQFF.

This chain links TRBV7-2 with TRBJ2-3; 11 bases line up with TRBD2. Germline V gene data show CDR1 as SGHTA and CDR2 as FQGNSA. CDR3 length: 15 amino acids. Germline trimming cut 5 bases from V and 5 bases from J; bases unmatched to any gene: 6. This chain's CDR3 is CASSRGTSGRDTQYF. The CDR3 nucleotides read TGTGCCAGCAGCCGCGGGACTAGCGGAAGAGATACGCAGTATTTT.

With respect to this clonotype: One end of the junction is discordant with germline, which a read error may explain. The chain uses TRBV13 and TRBJ2-3, with D perhaps matching TRBD1 or TRBD2 (5 bases each). CDR1 and CDR2 from the germline V gene are PRHDT and FYEKMQ (reference sequence). This CDR3 is built from 18 residues. CDR3 protein: CASSLVKHWDPSAETQYF. The DNA for the CDR3 is TGTGCCAGCAGCTTAGTGAAACATTGGGACCCCAGTGCAGAGACGCAGTATTTT.